The 24 T cell receptor beta chains reported below all come from one sample, sequenced in a study of T cells after yellow fever vaccination. TCRdb reprocessed the 5' RACE reads with MiXCR, giving one entry per CDR3 protein. The sample yields some 390,000 distinct CDR3 sequences, about 19% seen once. The input for sequencing was PBMCs, taken before the yellow fever booster vaccination. Receptors were obtained from a young man who received the YFV17D yellow fever vaccine.

This rearrangement joins TRBV7-2 to TRBJ1-2; possibly TRBD1 for D (5 bases). The CDR3 contains 18 residues. Trimming took off 1 base at V and 2 bases at J, with 20 bases between the two ends. CDR1 and CDR2 (germline): SGHTA, FQGNSA. The CDR3 protein is CASSLVIRWGRVNYGYTF. The DNA of the CDR3 is TGTGCCAGCAGCTTAGTAATCCGGTGGGGCAGGGTGAACTATGGCTACACCTTC. Based on the CDR3 plus reference TRBV7-2 and TRBJ1-2, the full variable domain is GAGVSQSPSNKVTEKGKDVELRCDPISGHTALYWYRQSLGQGLEFLIYFQGNSAPDKSGLPSDRFSAERTGGSVSTLTIQRTQQEDSAVYLCASSLVIRWGRVNYGYTFGSGTRLTVV.

This clonotype has more than one count but fewer than ten. The chain recombines TRBV7-6 with TRBJ1-1; D gene unclear. Trimming cost V 3 bases and J 0 bases, with 5 bases left between them. Looked up from germline, CDR1 is SGHVS and CDR2 is FNYEAQ. This CDR3 is 13 amino acids long. The CDR3 DNA follows: TGTGCCAGCAGCTTCCAGCTGAACACTGAAGCTTTCTTT. Residues: CASSFQLNTEAFF.

This chain links TRBV2 with TRBJ1-2; the D gene is possibly TRBD1 (5 bases). V was shortened by 6 bases and J by 8 bases, with 19 bases between the two germline ends. Germline loops: CDR1 SNHLY, CDR2 FYNNEI. The CDR3 has 14 amino acids. CDR3 in DNA: TGTGCCAGCAGGCAATCCGGGACGGCGGGAGGCTACACCTTC. Amino acid sequence: CASRQSGTAGGYTF.

The gene calls are TRBV4-1 and TRBJ2-7; D is tentatively TRBD1 or TRBD2 (5 bases each). Trimming removed 4 bases from V and 6 bases from J, with 16 bases in between. The CDR3 covers 14 residues. Germline values: CDR1 MGHRA, CDR2 YSYEKL. CDR3 sequence: CASSLTDRGREQYF. CDR3 DNA: TGCGCCAGCAGCCTTACCGACCGGGGCCGCGAGCAGTACTTC.

This clonotype was seen only a few times. The genes are TRBV27 and TRBJ1-1; TRBD1 matches at 7 bases. CDR1 and CDR2 (germline): MNHEY, SMNVEV (reference sequence). The CDR3 totals 14 residues. The V segment lost 6 bases and the J segment 1 base; nucleotides outside the gene matches: 5. This chain's CDR3 is CASSGQAWNTEAFF. The DNA for the CDR3 is TGTGCCAGCAGCGGACAGGCCTGGAACACTGAAGCTTTCTTT.

This clonotype was seen at least ten times. The chain links TRBV12-3 or TRBV12-4 to TRBJ1-5; D is unresolved. The V gene lost 1 base and the J gene lost 4 bases, with 5 bases spanning the gap. This CDR3 is built from 13 residues. CDR3 sequence: CASSLGRNQPQHF. The DNA for the CDR3 is TGTGCCAGCAGTTTAGGGAGGAATCAGCCCCAGCATTTT.

V gene TRBV10-3 combines with J gene TRBJ2-7; D unresolved. Germline V gene lookup returns CDR1 ENHRY and CDR2 SYGVKD. V was shortened by 5 bases and J by 5 bases, with 13 bases between the two germline ends. The CDR3 runs 13 residues. CDR3 coding DNA: TGTGCCATCAGTTACTCGATAACCGACGAGCAGTACGTC. Its translation is CAISYSITDEQYV.

The V gene is TRBV18, the J gene TRBJ1-6; tentative D call: TRBD1 (5 bases). The CDR3 extends over 16 amino acids. V lost 6 bases and J lost 5, with 17 bases in between. Germline V CDR1 and CDR2: KGHSH, LQKENI. The CDR3 loop is CASSPSRGRDNSPLHF. The CDR3 DNA is TGTGCCAGCTCTCCTTCCCGGGGGAGAGATAATTCACCCCTCCACTTT.

This CDR3 is CASSEGVSTSYNEQFF. The DNA for the CDR3 is TGTGCCAGCAGCGAAGGGGTTTCAACCTCCTACAATGAGCAGTTCTTC. The chain couples TRBV14 to TRBJ2-1; perhaps TRBD1 as D (5 bases). The germline CDR1 and CDR2 sequences are SGHDN and FVKESK. The ends were cut back, 5 bases at V and 0 bases at J, with 14 bases in the middle. This CDR3 region has 16 residues.

The chain is built from TRBV5-1 and TRBJ2-1; 7 bases fit TRBD1. The CDR3 runs to 16 residues. Germline CDR1 and CDR2: SGHRS and YFSETQ. The V segment lost 3 bases and the J segment 1 base; nucleotides outside the gene matches: 7. This CDR3 is CASSSPRQGSYNEQFF. The CDR3 DNA is TGCGCCAGCAGCTCCCCTCGACAGGGTTCCTACAATGAGCAGTTCTTC.

This chain links TRBV7-3 with TRBJ2-3; D remains ambiguous. Looked up from germline, CDR1 is SGHTA and CDR2 is FQGTGA. This CDR3 has 16 amino acids. V was clipped by 5 bases and J by 1 base, with 16 bases between them. In DNA, the CDR3 is TGTGCCAGCAGCCCTGTCTTGGCAGACCGCACAGATACGCAGTATTTT. It yields the protein CASSPVLADRTDTQYF.

This chain links TRBV6-5 with TRBJ1-1, with D maybe TRBD1 (5 bases). The V end lost 6 bases, the J end lost 1 base, and 18 bases lay between the germline ends. The germline CDR1 and CDR2 sequences are MNHEY and SVGAGI. The CDR3 is 16 residues long. In DNA, the CDR3 is TGTGCCAGCAGGCTACTCGCACTTACAGGGAACACTGAAGCTTTCTTT. Translated, it gives CASRLLALTGNTEAFF.

The V gene is TRBV7-2, the J gene TRBJ1-2; 8 nucleotides align to TRBD1. In germline, CDR1 is SGHTA, CDR2 FQGNSA. With 3 bases clipped from V and 7 bases from J, the junction kept 4 bases outside the gene matches. This CDR3 has 13 residues. The CDR3 nucleotides read TGTGCCAGCAGCTTTCGACAGGGGTCTGGCTACACCTTC. It translates to CASSFRQGSGYTF.

This clonotype has more than one count but fewer than ten. This chain uses TRBV12-3 or TRBV12-4 with TRBJ2-5, with D maybe TRBD2 (6 bases). The CDR3 extends over 14 amino acids. V lost 4 bases and J 5 bases, leaving 14 bases between the germline ends. Here the CDR3 DNA reads TGTGCCAGCAGTTCATCGGATGGGGGGGAGACCCAGTACTTC. As protein: CASSSSDGGETQYF.

There are a few counts of this clonotype. The V call is TRBV5-1, the J call TRBJ1-2; no definite D call. The germline CDR1 and CDR2 sequences are SGHRS and YFSETQ. The ends were cut back, 0 bases at V and 3 bases at J, with 9 bases in the middle. CDR3 length: 14 amino acids. This CDR3 reads CASSLADGHYGYTF. The CDR3 region has the DNA TGCGCCAGCAGCTTGGCCGACGGTCACTATGGCTACACCTTC.

This clonotype came up a few times. J is TRBJ1-5 and V is TRBV9; D remains unclear. The V end lost 7 bases, the J end lost 7 bases, and 9 bases lay between the germline ends. Germline values: CDR1 SGDLS, CDR2 YYNGEE. The CDR3 runs 11 residues. As DNA, the CDR3 is TGTGCCAGCGGAGATTTGCAGCCCCAGCATTTT. Translated, it gives CASGDLQPQHF.

This clonotype turned up a few times. The DNA for the CDR3 is TGTGCCAGCTCCGTTAACAGGGGAAGGAACACTGAAGCTTTCTTT. This gives the protein CASSVNRGRNTEAFF. J is TRBJ1-1 and V is TRBV18; 7 bases agree with TRBD1. The CDR3 runs to 15 residues. CDR1 is KGHSH and CDR2 is LQKENI in the germline V gene. The junction had 8 bases not matched to a gene; V was cut back by 6 bases and J by 1 base.

The chain links TRBV20-1 to TRBJ2-1, with TRBD2 matching over 8 bases. Germline V CDR1 and CDR2: DFQATT, SNEGSKA (reference sequence). The CDR3 spans 12 residues. V was clipped by 4 bases and J by 4 bases; unmatched bases: 0. CDR3 sequence reads: CSAKRGYNEQFF. The CDR3 nucleotides read TGCAGTGCTAAGCGGGGGTACAATGAGCAGTTCTTC.

This clonotype was picked up a small number of times. The V call is TRBV10-3, the J call TRBJ1-3, with D perhaps TRBD1 (6 bases). CDR3 size: 12 residues. V lost 10 bases, J lost 7 bases, and 14 bases lay in between. Germline loops: CDR1 ENHRY, CDR2 SYGVKD. As DNA, the CDR3 is TGTGCCACCACAGGGCAAGCTAACACCATATATTTT. Translated, it gives CATTGQANTIYF.

V gene TRBV11-2 combines with J gene TRBJ2-1; a possible D gene is TRBD1 (5 bases). The V gene lost 5 bases and the J gene lost 6 bases, with 14 bases spanning the gap. CDR3 size: 14 residues. Germline CDR1 and CDR2: SGHAT and FQNNGV. The DNA of the CDR3 is TGTGCCAGCAGCCCTCGTCGACAGAGCAATGAGCAGTTCTTC. Amino acids: CASSPRRQSNEQFF.

V is TRBV6-5 and J is TRBJ2-7, with D possibly called TRBD1 or TRBD2 (6 bases each). The CDR3 runs to 13 residues. Trimming shortened V by 6 bases and J by 2 bases, and 11 bases separated the two germline ends. The V gene's germline CDR1 is MNHEY and CDR2 SVGAGI. The DNA for the CDR3 is TGTGCCAGCAGGCCGGGGGCGGCCTACGAGCAGTACTTC. It translates to CASRPGAAYEQYF.

This chain joins TRBV7-9 and TRBJ1-1; maybe TRBD1 (6 bases). CDR3 size: 15 residues. Germline V CDR1 and CDR2: SEHNR, FQNEAQ (reference sequence). V lost 4 bases, J lost 5 bases, and 17 bases lay in between. As DNA, the CDR3 is TGTGCCAGCAGCTCTGGGGACAACAGGGAAACTGAAGCTTTCTTT. It is translated as CASSSGDNRETEAFF.

This clonotype turned up a few times. The V and J genes are TRBV7-2 and TRBJ2-5, with no clear D. The V and J ends lost 1 base and 5 bases respectively, with 8 bases between them. CDR1 is SGHTA, CDR2 FQGNSA, per germline. This CDR3 comprises 13 residues. The DNA of the CDR3 is TGTGCCAGCAGCTTAGTGGAGAGGGAGACCCAGTACTTC. Residues: CASSLVERETQYF.

This clonotype was seen more than once but under ten times. The J gene is TRBJ2-7, the V gene TRBV5-4, with 9 nucleotides matching TRBD1. The CDR3 consists of 13 residues. The V gene's germline CDR1 is SGHNT and CDR2 YYREEE (reference sequence). V shed 4 bases and J 5 bases; nucleotides not matched to a gene: 4. The CDR3 spells CASSKQGADEQYV. The CDR3 nucleotides read TGTGCCAGCAGCAAACAGGGGGCGGACGAGCAGTACGTC.